Following are 9 T cell receptor beta chains from one sample sequenced in a study of siplizumab effects on memory and regulatory T cells. Measured with immunoSEQ multiplex PCR; TCRdb has only the in-frame clones, and not every one. Seen here are tens of thousands of clones, 80% to 90% observed once, and the top ten hold 1.7%. The material sequenced was Tregs sorted from blood. The receptors derive from a human donor in good health.

The chain carries TRBV5-4 and TRBJ1-5; 7 bases are shared with TRBD1. The germline gives CDR1 SGHNT, CDR2 YYREEE (reference sequence). This CDR3 region has 14 residues. Germline trimming cut 0 bases from V and 7 bases from J; bases unmatched to any gene: 4. CDR3 amino acids: CASSLAGDRQPQHF. CDR3 nucleotides: TGTGCCAGCAGCTTGGCAGGGGACAGACAGCCCCAGCATTTT. Filled out from reference TRBV5-4 and TRBJ1-5, the complete variable domain reads ETGVTQSPTHLIKTRGQQVTLRCSSQSGHNTVSWYQQALGQGPQFIFQYYREEENGRGNFPPRFSGLQFPNYSSELNVNALELDDSALYLCASSLAGDRQPQHFGDGTRLSIL.

CDR3 bases: TGTGCCAGCAGTCTCGGTCCCTACAATGAGCAGTTCTTC. This encodes CASSLGPYNEQFF. V is TRBV11-2 and J is TRBJ2-1, with unresolved D. The V gene's germline CDR1 is SGHAT and CDR2 FQNNGV. Trimming removed 6 bases from V and 2 bases from J, with 8 bases in between. This CDR3 comprises 13 residues.

The V and J genes are TRBV25-1 and TRBJ1-2, with D perhaps matching TRBD1 (5 bases). This CDR3 has 15 amino acids. Germline CDR1 and CDR2: MGHDK and SYGVNS. V was cut by 4 bases and J by 0 bases, with 12 bases left in between. The CDR3 region has the DNA TGTGCCAGCAGTGCCCCAGGGAGAACTAACTATGGCTACACCTTC. As protein: CASSAPGRTNYGYTF.

The chain carries TRBV18 and TRBJ1-1; D possibly corresponds to TRBD1 (6 bases). Trimming pared 3 bases from V and 11 bases from J, leaving 19 bases between. The CDR3 has 14 residues. Germline CDR1 and CDR2: KGHSH and LQKENI. The CDR3 DNA sequence: TGTGCCAGCTCACCGGGGGGGCGGACCATTCTCGCTTTCTTT. Translated: CASSPGGRTILAFF.

This clone was detected a few times. CDR3 coding DNA: TGCGCCAGCAGCTTGGTTAGTAGCGGGAGTTCCGGAAACATTCAGTACTTC. Its protein product is CASSLVSSGSSGNIQYF. V gene TRBV5-1 combines with J gene TRBJ2-4; 9 bases agree with TRBD2. Losses at the gene ends were 0 bases for V and 6 bases for J; bases not matched to a gene: 10. This CDR3 region has 17 residues. CDR1 SGHRS and CDR2 YFSETQ come from the germline V gene.

This clone showed up just once. This rearrangement joins TRBV21-1 to TRBJ2-3; no DNA check was done on the table's D call, TRBD2. TRBV21-1 is reported as a pseudogene. The CDR3 length is 16 residues. This CDR3 is CASSKAATSGADTQYF. CDR3 coding DNA: TGTGCCAGCAGCAAAGCGGCAACTAGCGGCGCAGATACGCAGTATTTT.

The chain uses TRBV30 and TRBJ2-5, with unresolved D. The ends were cut back, 3 bases at V and 0 bases at J, with 17 bases in the middle. The CDR3 sequence is 16 residues long. Germline lookup yields CDR1 GTSNPN and CDR2 SVGIG (reference sequence). For the CDR3, the DNA is TGTGCCTGGAGCCAAAAGGGCTTTAAGTACCAAGAGACCCAGTACTTC. Its protein product is CAWSQKGFKYQETQYF.

This chain uses TRBV18 with TRBJ1-3; 8 nucleotides match TRBD1. Germline trimming cut 0 bases from V and 2 bases from J; bases unmatched to any gene: 3. Germline V lookup: CDR1 KGHSH, CDR2 LQKENI. This CDR3 contains 16 residues. CDR3 sequence: CASSPPTGATGNTIYF. In DNA, the CDR3 is TGTGCCAGCTCACCACCGACAGGGGCCACTGGAAACACCATATATTTT.

About this clone: One junction end does not reproduce the germline sequence, and a read error may be involved. The chain couples TRBV9 to TRBJ2-5; 8 nucleotides align to TRBD2. Germline lookup yields CDR1 SGDLS and CDR2 YYNGEE. The CDR3 has 12 residues. The CDR3 is CASSGGTGRANF. CDR3 nucleotide sequence: TGTGCCAGCAGCGGAGGGACCGGGAGGGCCAACTTC. Drawing the rest from reference TRBV9 and TRBJ2-5, the complete variable domain is DSGVTQTPKHLITATGQRVTLRCSPRSGDLSVYWYQQSLDQGLQFLIQYYNGEERAKGNILERFSAQQFPDLHSELNLSSLELGDSALYFCASSGGTGRANFGPGTRLLVL.